This TCR beta chain derives from a study of blood T cells in healthy people across ages. A second PCR of about 7 to 12 cycles used a sample-barcoded 5' primer and a J-beta primer mix. TCRdb reprocessed the 5' RACE reads with MiXCR, giving one entry per CDR3 protein. The sample consists of approximately 960,000 distinct CDR3 sequences, almost 30% of them appearing once. The same data also contributed to another study, on T cells of mothers and their children. That paper states: Researchers put all of the extracted RNA into cDNA synthesis, using roughly 1.4 ug per 15 ul.

Material: blood. The source of this sequence is a woman aged 40 to 50 in good health.

CDR3 DNA: TGCAGCGTTGGGCAGGGGGGGGGCGAGCAGTACTTC. Residues: CSVGQGGGEQYF. J is TRBJ2-7 and V is TRBV29-1; tentatively, D is TRBD1 or TRBD2 (7 bases each). The CDR3 has 12 amino acids. The V gene lost 4 bases and the J gene lost 6 bases, with 13 bases spanning the gap. Per the germline V gene, CDR1 is SQVTM and CDR2 is ANQGSEA.